One sample yielded the 13 T cell receptor beta chains listed below, sequenced in a study of immune evolution from preneoplasia to lung adenocarcinoma. The method was immunoSEQ multiplex PCR; TCRdb's version includes in-frame clones alone and lacks a portion of them. The sample holds around 6,000 clones, 65% to 70% seen once. Input material: FFPE adjacent normal lung tissue. These receptors originate from a person aged 80 or over with lung adenocarcinoma.

In nucleotides, the CDR3 is TGTGCCAGCAGCTTAGGGGGGGCAGGTGGCTACACCTTC. The encoded protein is CASSLGGAGGYTF. The V and J genes are TRBV7-2 and TRBJ1-2; D is perhaps TRBD1 (6 bases). Germline lookup yields CDR1 SGHTA and CDR2 FQGNSA. This CDR3 is built from 13 residues. The V end was cut by 1 base, the J end by 7 bases, with 10 bases between. Using reference TRBV7-2 and TRBJ1-2 for the parts outside the CDR3, the full variable domain is GAGVSQSPSNKVTEKGKDVELRCDPISGHTALYWYRQSLGQGLEFLIYFQGNSAPDKSGLPSDRFSAERTGGSVSTLTIQRTQQEDSAVYLCASSLGGAGGYTFGSGTRLTVV.

The rearrangement links TRBV20-1 to TRBJ1-1; D uncertain. Deletions cut 3 bases from V and 12 bases from J, with 11 bases between. The length of the CDR3 is 10 residues. CDR1 and CDR2 from the germline V gene are DFQATT and SNEGSKA (reference sequence). CDR3 in DNA: TGCAGTGCTAGTACCGGGAAATCTTTCTTT. This sequence encodes CSASTGKSFF.

V gene TRBV29-1 combines with J gene TRBJ1-5, with D unresolved. From germline, CDR1 is SQVTM and CDR2 ANQGSEA. There are 13 residues in the CDR3. The V gene lost 6 bases and the J gene lost 0 bases, with 9 bases spanning the gap. CDR3 loop: CSVAENSNQPQHF. The CDR3 region has the DNA TGCAGCGTAGCGGAGAATAGCAATCAGCCCCAGCATTTT.

This clone turned up a few times. This chain connects TRBV19 to TRBJ2-7; a weak D match, TRBD2 (7 bases). Germline V lookup: CDR1 LNHDA, CDR2 SQIVND (reference sequence). V gave up 7 bases and J gave up 1 base, with 14 bases separating them. The CDR3 covers 14 residues. CDR3 residues: CASTRGAGSYEQYF. The CDR3 nucleotides are TGTGCCAGTACCCGGGGGGCAGGGTCCTACGAGCAGTACTTC.

This clone was picked up a small number of times. The rearrangement joins TRBV2 to TRBJ1-2; tentatively, D is TRBD1 (6 bases). The V end lost 5 bases, the J end lost 6 bases, and 10 bases lay between the germline ends. CDR3 size: 12 residues. CDR1 and CDR2 from the germline V gene are SNHLY and FYNNEI. The CDR3 is CASSLQGNGYTF. The DNA for the CDR3 is TGTGCCAGCAGTTTACAGGGTAATGGCTACACCTTC.

The chain links TRBV5-4 to TRBJ1-1, with D possibly TRBD1 on 6 matching bases. Trimming took off 10 bases at V and 4 bases at J, with 17 bases between the two ends. The CDR3 consists of 13 residues. Per the germline V gene, CDR1 is SGHNT and CDR2 is YYREEE (reference sequence). CDR3 region: CAGFEWGLTEAFF. CDR3 bases: TGTGCCGGATTCGAATGGGGGCTCACTGAAGCTTTCTTT.

The chain is built from TRBV7-9 and TRBJ2-1; D call uncertain. CDR3 size: 19 residues. CDR1 and CDR2 (germline): SEHNR, FQNEAQ (reference sequence). Trimming removed 4 bases from V and 2 bases from J, with 24 bases in between. CDR3 sequence: CASSSNSPSPDSAYNEQFF. In nucleotides, the CDR3 is TGTGCCAGCAGCTCCAACTCACCATCCCCCGACTCAGCCTACAATGAGCAGTTCTTC.

This clone was observed a few times. V and J are TRBV28 and TRBJ2-7, with D perhaps matching TRBD1 (6 bases). The V gene's germline CDR1 is MDHEN and CDR2 SYDVKM. The CDR3 totals 16 residues. V gave up 4 bases and J gave up 2 bases, with 18 bases separating them. Here the CDR3 reads CASSSFTGTSAYEQYF. DNA of the CDR3: TGTGCCAGCAGTTCCTTTACCGGGACAAGCGCCTACGAGCAGTACTTC. Full variable domain (rest looked up from reference TRBV28 and TRBJ2-7): DVKVTQSSRYLVKRTGEKVFLECVQDMDHENMFWYRQDPGLGLRLIYFSYDVKMKEKGDIPEGYSVSREKKERFSLILESASTNQTSMYLCASSSFTGTSAYEQYFGPGTRLTVT.

By its share, this clone is medium-sized. V gene TRBV29-1 combines with J gene TRBJ2-3; no clear D. Trimming took 4 bases from V and 2 from J, leaving 7 bases between them. Germline CDR1 SQVTM, CDR2 ANQGSEA. The CDR3 length is 12 residues. The chain's CDR3 is CSVVETTDTQYF. The CDR3 DNA sequence: TGCAGCGTTGTTGAGACCACAGATACGCAGTATTTT.

The chain recombines TRBV7-8 with TRBJ2-3; D not resolved. This CDR3 has 12 amino acids. Trimming removed 5 bases from V and 5 bases from J, with 8 bases in between. Germline lookup yields CDR1 SGHVS and CDR2 FQNEAQ. The CDR3 DNA sequence: TGTGCCAGCAGCCAAGTGGTAGATACGCAGTATTTT. It yields the protein CASSQVVDTQYF.

The chain links TRBV7-9 to TRBJ1-5; TRBD1 matches 7 bases. V shed 5 bases, J shed 1 base, and the junction held 8 bases outside the gene matches. The CDR3 runs 16 residues. CDR1 is SEHNR and CDR2 is FQNEAQ in the germline V gene (reference sequence). CDR3 protein: CASSPAGGTSNQPQHF. CDR3 bases: TGTGCCAGCAGCCCAGCAGGGGGGACAAGCAATCAGCCCCAGCATTTT.

In its sample, this clone was seen a few times. The chain recombines TRBV6-5 with TRBJ2-3; TRBD2 aligns across 10 bases. Germline V gives CDR1 MNHEY, CDR2 SVGAGI. V shed 3 bases and J 6 bases; nucleotides not matched to a gene: 9. This CDR3 is 16 amino acids long. The CDR3 nucleotides read TGTGCCAGCAGTTATCGTGGACTAGCGGCCCGGGATACGCAGTATTTT. This encodes CASSYRGLAARDTQYF.

The CDR3 reads CASSRTGNDVEAFF. The CDR3 DNA follows: TGTGCCAGCAGCCGGACAGGGAACGACGTTGAAGCTTTCTTT. This sequence joins TRBV7-2 and TRBJ1-1; 8 nucleotides line up with TRBD1. The germline CDR1 and CDR2 sequences are SGHTA and FQGNSA. This CDR3 has 14 amino acids. With V trimmed by 5 bases and J by 7 bases, 9 bases remained unmatched.